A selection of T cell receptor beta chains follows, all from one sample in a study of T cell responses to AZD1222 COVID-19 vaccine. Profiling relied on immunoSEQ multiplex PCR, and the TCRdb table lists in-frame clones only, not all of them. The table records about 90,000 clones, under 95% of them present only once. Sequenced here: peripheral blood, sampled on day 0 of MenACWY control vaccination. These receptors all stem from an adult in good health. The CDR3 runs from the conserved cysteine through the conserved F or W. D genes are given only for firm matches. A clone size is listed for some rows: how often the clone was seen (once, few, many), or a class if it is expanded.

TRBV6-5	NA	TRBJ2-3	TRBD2	TGTGCCAGCAGTACGACTAGCGGGGGGACAGATACGCAGTATTTT	CASSTTSGGTDTQYF
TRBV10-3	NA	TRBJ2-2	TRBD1	TGTGCCACCCAGGGGGTTGGGGGTGCCGGGGAGCTGTTTTTT	CATQGVGGAGELFF
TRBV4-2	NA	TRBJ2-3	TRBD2	TGTGCCAGCAGCCAAGATTGGAAGCGGGGGGGTTTCACAGATACGCAGTATTTT	CASSQDWKRGGFTDTQYF
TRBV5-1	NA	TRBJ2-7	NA	TGCGCCAGCAGCTTGAACGGGGAAGGACGCCACGAGCAGTACTTC	CASSLNGEGRHEQYF
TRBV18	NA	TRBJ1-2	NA	TGTGCCAGCTCACCCGCTTTTGACTATGGCTACACCTTC	CASSPAFDYGYTF
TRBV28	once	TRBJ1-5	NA	TGTGCCAGCACCTCGGTTCAGAGCAATCAGCCCCAGCATTTT	CASTSVQSNQPQHF
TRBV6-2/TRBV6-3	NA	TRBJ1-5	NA	TGTGCCAGCAGTTACTCGCGACAGAACTATCAGCCCCAGCATTTT	CASSYSRQNYQPQHF
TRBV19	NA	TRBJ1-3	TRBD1	TGTGCCACCATCCAGGGGGGCTCTGGAAACACCATATATTTT	CATIQGGSGNTIYF
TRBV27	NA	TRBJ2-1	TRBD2	TGTGCCAGCAGTTACGGACTAGCGGGGGGCAATGAGCAGTTCTTC	CASSYGLAGGNEQFF
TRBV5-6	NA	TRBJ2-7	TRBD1	TGTGCCAGCAGCAAGGGACAGCCGTCCTACGAGCAGTACTTC	CASSKGQPSYEQYF
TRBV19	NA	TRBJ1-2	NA	TGTGCCAGTAGTCAACCCACTCGGGGTGGCTACACCTTC	CASSQPTRGGYTF
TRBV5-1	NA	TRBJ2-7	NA	TGCGCCAGCAGCCCAGGCCCCCTCGGATACGAGCAGTACTTC	CASSPGPLGYEQYF
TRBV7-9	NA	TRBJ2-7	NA	TGTGCCAGCAGCTTAGGGCAAACACGCGAGCAGTACTTC	CASSLGQTREQYF
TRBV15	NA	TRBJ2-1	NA	TGTGCTACCAGCAGAAACAGGGTGGGTGAGCAGTTCTTC	CATSRNRVGEQFF
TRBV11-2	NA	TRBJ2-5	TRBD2	TGTGCCAGCAGCGAGGCTAGCGGGAGGAAGACCCAGTACTTC	CASSEASGRKTQYF
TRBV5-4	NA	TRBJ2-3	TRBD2	TGTGCCAGCAGCTTAGGCGGGAGGGAGCCTAGCACAGATACGCAGTATTTT	CASSLGGREPSTDTQYF
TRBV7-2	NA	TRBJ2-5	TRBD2	TGTGCCAGCAGCACTGGGACTAGCGGGACGGAGACCCAGTACTTC	CASSTGTSGTETQYF
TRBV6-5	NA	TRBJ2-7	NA	TGTGCCAGCAGCCAGGGATCCTACGAGCAGTACTTC	CASSQGSYEQYF
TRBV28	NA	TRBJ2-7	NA	TGTGCCAGCAGTTTACGCGGAGGTTCCTACGAGCAGTACTTC	CASSLRGGSYEQYF
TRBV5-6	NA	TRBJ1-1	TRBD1	TGTGCCAGCAGCTTGGAGACAGGGGCTGAAGCTTTCTTT	CASSLETGAEAFF
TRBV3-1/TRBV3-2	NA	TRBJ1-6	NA	TGTGCCAGCAGCGAGATTCCAAGCGATAATTCACCCCTCCACTTT	CASSEIPSDNSPLHF
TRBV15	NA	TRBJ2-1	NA	TGTGCCACCAGCAGAGATCGCGTGGGAGGACTAACCTACAATGAGCAGTTCTTC	CATSRDRVGGLTYNEQFF
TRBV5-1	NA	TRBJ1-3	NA	TGCGCCAGCAGTTGGGACCGGGCGAACTCTGGAAACACCATATATTTT	CASSWDRANSGNTIYF
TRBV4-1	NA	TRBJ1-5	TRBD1	TGCGCCAGCAGCCAAGAGTTCGAGACAGGGCTTCCGCCCCAGCATTTT	CASSQEFETGLPPQHF
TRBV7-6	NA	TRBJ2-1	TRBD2	TGTGCCAGCAGCTTAGGCGGGGGGGATTACAATGAGCAGTTCTTC	CASSLGGGDYNEQFF
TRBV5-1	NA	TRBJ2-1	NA	TGCGCCAGCACTCTTAACCGGGAGTTGGGAGCAGAGTTCTTC	CASTLNRELGAEFF
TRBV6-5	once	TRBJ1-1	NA	TGTGCCAGCAGCCCCGCGTGGGTGAACACTGAAGCTTTCTTT	CASSPAWVNTEAFF
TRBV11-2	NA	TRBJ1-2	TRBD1	TGTGCCAGCAGCAACTCGACAGGGGGGAACTATGGCTACACCTTC	CASSNSTGGNYGYTF
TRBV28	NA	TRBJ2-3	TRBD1	TGTGCCAGCAGTTCGGCCGGGACAGTTTCTCCCACAGATACGCAGTATTTT	CASSSAGTVSPTDTQYF
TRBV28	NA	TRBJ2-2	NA	TGTGCCAGCAGTTTTAAGCGGAGGGGGGCCGGGGAGCTGTTTTTT	CASSFKRRGAGELFF
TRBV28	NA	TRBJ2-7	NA	TGTGCCAGCACCCCCCGTCTGTACTACGAGCAGTACTTC	CASTPRLYYEQYF
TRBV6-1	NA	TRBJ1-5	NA	TGTGCCAGCAGTGACCGGAGCAATCAGCCCCAGCATTTT	CASSDRSNQPQHF
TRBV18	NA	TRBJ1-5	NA	TGTGCCAGCTCACCGTCCCAAAATCAGCCCCAGCATTTT	CASSPSQNQPQHF
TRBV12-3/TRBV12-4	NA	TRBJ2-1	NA	TGTGCCAGCAGTCCCGAAGGGGTTGAGCAGTTCTTC	CASSPEGVEQFF
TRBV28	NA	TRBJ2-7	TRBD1	TGTGCCAGCAGATTAGGGGGCTACTACGAGCAGTACTTC	CASRLGGYYEQYF
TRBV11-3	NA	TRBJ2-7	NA	TGTGCCGCCGCCCTCTTCCTTTTTTACGAGCAGTACTTC	CAAALFLFYEQYF
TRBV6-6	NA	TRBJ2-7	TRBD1	TGTGCCAGCAACGGGCAGGGGGTATCCTACGAGCAGTACTTC	CASNGQGVSYEQYF
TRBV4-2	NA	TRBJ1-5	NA	TGTGCCAGCAGCCAAGACTCGGGGCAGCCCCAGCATTTT	CASSQDSGQPQHF
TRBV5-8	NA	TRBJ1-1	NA	TGTGCCAGCAGCTTGAGCAGGGGCTGGACTGAAGCTTTCTTT	CASSLSRGWTEAFF
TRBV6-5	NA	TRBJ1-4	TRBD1	TGTGCCAGCAAGGAGACAGGGAGTGAAAAACTGTTTTTT	CASKETGSEKLFF
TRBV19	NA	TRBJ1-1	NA	TGTGCCAGTAGTCCGCCTCGGGGGCAAGGCACTGAAGCTTTCTTT	CASSPPRGQGTEAFF
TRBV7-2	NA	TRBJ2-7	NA	TGTGCCAGCAGCGTAGACAGGAGCTCCTACGAGCAGTACTTC	CASSVDRSSYEQYF
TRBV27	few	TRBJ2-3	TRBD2	TGTGCCAGCAAGGCGGGAGTTAGAGATACGCAGTATTTT	CASKAGVRDTQYF
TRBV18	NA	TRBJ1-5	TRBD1	TGTGCCAGCTCACCAAAAGGGGGCGTCCGCGATCAGCCCCAGCATTTT	CASSPKGGVRDQPQHF
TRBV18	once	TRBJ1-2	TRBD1	TGTGCCAGCTCACCACGAGCCGGGACAGACCATGGCTACACCTTC	CASSPRAGTDHGYTF
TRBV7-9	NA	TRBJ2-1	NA	TGTGCCAGCAGCTTAGAAGTTTTTGAGCAGTTCTTC	CASSLEVFEQFF